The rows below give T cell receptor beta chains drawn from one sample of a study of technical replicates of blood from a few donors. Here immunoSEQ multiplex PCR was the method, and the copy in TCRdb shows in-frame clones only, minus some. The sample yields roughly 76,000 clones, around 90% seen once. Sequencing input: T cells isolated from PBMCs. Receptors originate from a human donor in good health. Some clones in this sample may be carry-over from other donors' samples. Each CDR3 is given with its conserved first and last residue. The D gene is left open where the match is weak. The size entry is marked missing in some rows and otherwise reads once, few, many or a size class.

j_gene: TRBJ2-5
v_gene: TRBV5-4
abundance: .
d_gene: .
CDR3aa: CASSLEPGFWTQYF
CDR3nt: TGTGCCAGCAGCTTGGAGCCGGGGTTTTGGACCCAGTACTTC

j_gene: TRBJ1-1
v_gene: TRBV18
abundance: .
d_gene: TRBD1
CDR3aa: CASSLHGQGGTEAFF
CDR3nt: TGTGCCAGCTCACTTCACGGACAGGGGGGTACTGAAGCTTTCTTT

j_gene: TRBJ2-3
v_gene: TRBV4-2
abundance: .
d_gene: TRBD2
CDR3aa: CASSHGTSSDTQYF
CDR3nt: TGTGCCAGCAGCCACGGGACTAGCTCAGATACGCAGTATTTT

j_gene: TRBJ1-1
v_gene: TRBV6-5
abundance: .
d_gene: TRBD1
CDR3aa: CATRQGMNTEAFF
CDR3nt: TGTGCCACCCGACAGGGTATGAACACTGAAGCTTTCTTT

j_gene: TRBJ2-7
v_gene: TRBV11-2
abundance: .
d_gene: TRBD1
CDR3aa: CASSLVGQGFHEQYF
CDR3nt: TGTGCCAGCAGCTTAGTAGGACAGGGGTTCCACGAGCAGTACTTC

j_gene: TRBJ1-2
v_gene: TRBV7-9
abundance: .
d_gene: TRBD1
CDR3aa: CASSEGQGAMGYTF
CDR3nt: TGTGCCAGCAGCGAAGGACAGGGGGCGATGGGCTACACCTTC

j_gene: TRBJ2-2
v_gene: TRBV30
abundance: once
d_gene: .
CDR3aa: CAWRQNTGELFF
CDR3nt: TGTGCCTGGAGACAGAACACCGGGGAGCTGTTTTTT

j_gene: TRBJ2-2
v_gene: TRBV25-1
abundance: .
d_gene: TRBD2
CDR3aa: CASRVSGSIAGELFF
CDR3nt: TGTGCCAGCAGAGTAAGCGGGAGTATCGCCGGGGAGCTGTTTTTT

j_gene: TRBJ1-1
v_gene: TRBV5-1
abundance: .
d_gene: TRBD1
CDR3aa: CASSGGQGLMNTEAFF
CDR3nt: TGCGCCAGCAGCGGGGGACAGGGACTAATGAACACTGAAGCTTTCTTT

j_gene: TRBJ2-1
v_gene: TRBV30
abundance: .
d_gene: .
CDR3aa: CAWSSGYEQFF
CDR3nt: TGTGCCTGGAGTTCGGGATATGAGCAGTTCTTC

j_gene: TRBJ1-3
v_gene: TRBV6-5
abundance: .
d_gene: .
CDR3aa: CAAGSGNTIYF
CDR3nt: TGTGCCGCCGGCTCTGGAAACACCATATATTTT

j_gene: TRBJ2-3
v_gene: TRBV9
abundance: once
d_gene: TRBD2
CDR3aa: CASSVMVAGLDTQYF
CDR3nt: TGTGCCAGCAGCGTAATGGTAGCGGGATTAGATACGCAGTATTTT

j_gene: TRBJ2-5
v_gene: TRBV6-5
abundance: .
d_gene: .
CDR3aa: CASSRGPETQYF
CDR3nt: TGTGCCAGCAGCAGGGGCCCAGAGACCCAGTACTTC

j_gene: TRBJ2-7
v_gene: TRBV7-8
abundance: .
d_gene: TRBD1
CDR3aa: CASSFTPGQASYEQYF
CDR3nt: TGTGCCAGCAGCTTTACCCCGGGACAGGCCTCCTACGAGCAGTACTTC

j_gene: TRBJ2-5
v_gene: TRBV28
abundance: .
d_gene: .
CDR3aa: CASRADSQETQYF
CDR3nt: TGTGCCAGCAGAGCGGACAGCCAAGAGACCCAGTACTTC

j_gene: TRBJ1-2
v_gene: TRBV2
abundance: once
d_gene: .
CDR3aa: CASIERKNYGYTF
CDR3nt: TGTGCCAGCATTGAGCGGAAAAACTATGGCTACACCTTC

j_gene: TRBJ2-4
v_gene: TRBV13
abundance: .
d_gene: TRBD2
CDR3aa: CASSSASGGRAKNIQYF
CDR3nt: TGTGCCAGCAGCTCCGCTAGCGGAGGTAGGGCCAAAAACATTCAGTACTTC

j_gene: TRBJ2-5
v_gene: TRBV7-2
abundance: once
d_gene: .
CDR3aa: CASSLWRMRETQYF
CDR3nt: TGTGCCAGCAGCTTATGGAGGATGAGAGAGACCCAGTACTTC

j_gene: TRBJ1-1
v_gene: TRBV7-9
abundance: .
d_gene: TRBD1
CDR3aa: CASSLRTGNTEAFF
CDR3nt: TGTGCCAGCAGCCTCAGGACAGGGAACACTGAAGCTTTCTTT

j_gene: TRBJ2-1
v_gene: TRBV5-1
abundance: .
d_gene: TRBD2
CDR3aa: CATGTSGSLGNEQFF
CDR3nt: TGCGCCACAGGGACTAGCGGGAGTCTAGGGAATGAGCAGTTCTTC

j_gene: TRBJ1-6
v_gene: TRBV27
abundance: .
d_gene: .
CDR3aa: CASRAGTTNSPLHF
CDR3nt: TGTGCCAGCAGAGCCGGGACAACGAATTCACCCCTCCACTTT

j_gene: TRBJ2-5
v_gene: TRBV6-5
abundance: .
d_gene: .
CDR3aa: CASSYEASGQETQYF
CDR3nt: TGTGCCAGCAGTTACGAAGCCTCAGGACAAGAGACCCAGTACTTC

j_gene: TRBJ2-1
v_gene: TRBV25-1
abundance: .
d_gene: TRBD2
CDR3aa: CASSVERELYEQFF
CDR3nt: TGTGCCAGCAGTGTTGAGCGGGAGCTCTATGAGCAGTTCTTC

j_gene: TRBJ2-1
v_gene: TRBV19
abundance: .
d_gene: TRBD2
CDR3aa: CASSPGLAGVHNEQFF
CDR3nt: TGTGCCAGTAGTCCAGGACTAGCGGGAGTGCACAATGAGCAGTTCTTC

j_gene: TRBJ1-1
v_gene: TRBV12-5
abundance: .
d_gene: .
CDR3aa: CASGPGGEITEAFF
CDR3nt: TGTGCTAGTGGTCCTGGAGGGGAGATCACTGAAGCTTTCTTT

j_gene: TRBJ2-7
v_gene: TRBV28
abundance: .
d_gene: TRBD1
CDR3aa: CASSQINSGGYEQYF
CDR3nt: TGTGCCAGCAGCCAAATTAACTCAGGGGGCTACGAGCAGTACTTC

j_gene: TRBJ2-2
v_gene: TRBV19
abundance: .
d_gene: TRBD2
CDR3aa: CASSRGLGVANTGELFF
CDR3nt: TGTGCCAGTAGTAGGGGACTAGGCGTCGCGAACACCGGGGAGCTGTTTTTT